The entry below describes one T cell receptor (beta chain). The protocol was immunoSEQ multiplex PCR, while the TCRdb copy is restricted to in-frame clones and leaves out a portion. The sample records 48,000 or so clones, around 87% being singletons. With 5 bases clipped from V and 0 bases from J, the junction kept 4 bases outside the gene matches. This CDR3 is 14 amino acids long. Looked up from germline, CDR1 is SGHTS and CDR2 is YDEGEE. The data belong to a study of OX40 agonist ivuxolimab in advanced cancers. The source of this sequence is an adult with an advanced solid tumor such as melanoma, head and neck, liver or kidney cancer. The sample in question was CD4+ or CD8+ T cells sorted from blood, obtained in a trial of the OX40 agonist ivuxolimab. This chain links TRBV5-8 with TRBJ2-7; 8 nucleotides align to TRBD1. The DNA for the CDR3 is TGTGCCAGCAGGCGGACAGGGACCTCCTACGAGCAGTACTTC. Protein product: CASRRTGTSYEQYF.